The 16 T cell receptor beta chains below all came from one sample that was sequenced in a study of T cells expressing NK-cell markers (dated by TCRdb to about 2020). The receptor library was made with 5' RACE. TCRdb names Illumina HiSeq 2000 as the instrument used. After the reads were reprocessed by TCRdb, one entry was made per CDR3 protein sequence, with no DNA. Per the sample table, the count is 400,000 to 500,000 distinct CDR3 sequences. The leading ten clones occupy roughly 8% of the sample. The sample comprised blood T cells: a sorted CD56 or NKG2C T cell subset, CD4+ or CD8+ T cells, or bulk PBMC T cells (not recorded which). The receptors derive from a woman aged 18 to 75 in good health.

CDR3 residues: CASSHRDTPYEQYF. The V call is TRBV7-9, the J call TRBJ2-7; TCRdb designates TRBD1, a call that cannot be tested without DNA. The CDR3 has 14 residues. CDR1 SEHNR and CDR2 FQNEAQ come from the germline V gene (reference sequence).

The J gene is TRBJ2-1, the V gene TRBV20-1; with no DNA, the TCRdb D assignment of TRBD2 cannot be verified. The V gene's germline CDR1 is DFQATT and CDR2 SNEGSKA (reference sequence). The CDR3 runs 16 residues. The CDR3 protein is CSATDLQRGSYNEQFF.

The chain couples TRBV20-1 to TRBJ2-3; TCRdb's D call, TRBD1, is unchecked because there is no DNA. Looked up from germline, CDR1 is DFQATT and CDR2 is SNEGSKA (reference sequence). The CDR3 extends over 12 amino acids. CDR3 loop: CSVGQRTDTQYF.

The CDR3 reads CATSQKGTASTDTQYF. The chain couples TRBV24-1 to TRBJ2-3; TCRdb reports TRBD1, a call that lacks DNA to check it against. The germline V gene has CDR1 KGHDR and CDR2 SFDVKD. The CDR3 covers 16 residues.

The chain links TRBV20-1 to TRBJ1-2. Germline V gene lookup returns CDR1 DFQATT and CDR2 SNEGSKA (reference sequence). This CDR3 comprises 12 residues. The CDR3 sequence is CSARDQGSGYTF.

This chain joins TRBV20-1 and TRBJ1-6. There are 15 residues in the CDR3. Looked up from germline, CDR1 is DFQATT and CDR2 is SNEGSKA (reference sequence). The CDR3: CSARDKATINSPLHF.

This CDR3 is CASSQRGQGARYEQFF. V is TRBV7-3 and J is TRBJ2-1; the D call of TRBD1 rests on TCRdb alone, since no DNA is present to check it. This CDR3 spans 16 amino acids. CDR1 is SGHTA and CDR2 is FQGTGA in the germline V gene.

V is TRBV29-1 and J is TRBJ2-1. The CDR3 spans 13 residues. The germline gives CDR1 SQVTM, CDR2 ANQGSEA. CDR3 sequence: CSVARGRYNEQFF.

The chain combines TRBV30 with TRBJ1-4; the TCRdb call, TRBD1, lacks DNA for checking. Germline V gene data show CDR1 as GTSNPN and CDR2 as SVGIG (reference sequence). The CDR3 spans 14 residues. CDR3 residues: CAWTAGTANEKLFF.

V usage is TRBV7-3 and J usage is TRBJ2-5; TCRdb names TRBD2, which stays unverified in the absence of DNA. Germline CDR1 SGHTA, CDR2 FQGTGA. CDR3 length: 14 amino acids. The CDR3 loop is CASSPGLSQETQYF. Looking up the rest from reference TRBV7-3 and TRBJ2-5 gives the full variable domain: GAGVSQTPSNKVTEKGKYVELRCDPISGHTALYWYRQSLGQGPEFLIYFQGTGAADDSGLPNDRFFAVRPEGSVSTLKIQRTERGDSAVYLCASSPGLSQETQYFGPGTRLLVL.

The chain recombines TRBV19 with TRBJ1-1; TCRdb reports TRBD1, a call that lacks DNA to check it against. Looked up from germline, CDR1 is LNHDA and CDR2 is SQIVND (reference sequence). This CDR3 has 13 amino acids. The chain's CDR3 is CASTPAGRTEAFF. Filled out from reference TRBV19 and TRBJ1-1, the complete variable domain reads DGGITQSPKYLFRKEGQNVTLSCEQNLNHDAMYWYRQDPGQGLRLIYYSQIVNDFQKGDIAEGYSVSREKKESFPLTVTSAQKNPTAFYLCASTPAGRTEAFFGQGTRLTVV.

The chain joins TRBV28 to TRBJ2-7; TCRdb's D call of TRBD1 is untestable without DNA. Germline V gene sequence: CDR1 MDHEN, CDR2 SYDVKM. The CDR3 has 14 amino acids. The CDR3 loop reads CASRPTGNSYEQYF. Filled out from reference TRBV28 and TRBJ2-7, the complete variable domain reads DVKVTQSSRYLVKRTGEKVFLECVQDMDHENMFWYRQDPGLGLRLIYFSYDVKMKEKGDIPEGYSVSREKKERFSLILESASTNQTSMYLCASRPTGNSYEQYFGPGTRLTVT.

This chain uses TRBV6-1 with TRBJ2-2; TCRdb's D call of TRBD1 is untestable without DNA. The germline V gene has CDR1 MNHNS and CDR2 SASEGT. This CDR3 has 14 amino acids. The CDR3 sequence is CASSGQPNTGELFF.

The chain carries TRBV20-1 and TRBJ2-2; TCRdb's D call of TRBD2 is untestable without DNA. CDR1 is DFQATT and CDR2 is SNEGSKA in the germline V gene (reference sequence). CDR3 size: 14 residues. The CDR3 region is CSARDRAFTGELFF.

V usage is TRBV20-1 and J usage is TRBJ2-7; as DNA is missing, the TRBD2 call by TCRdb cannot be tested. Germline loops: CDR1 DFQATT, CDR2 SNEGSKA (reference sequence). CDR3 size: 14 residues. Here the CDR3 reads CSAPSSGREYEQYF.

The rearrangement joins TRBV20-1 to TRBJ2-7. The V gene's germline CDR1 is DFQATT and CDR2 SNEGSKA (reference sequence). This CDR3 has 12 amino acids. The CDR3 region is CSAPGSTYEQYF.